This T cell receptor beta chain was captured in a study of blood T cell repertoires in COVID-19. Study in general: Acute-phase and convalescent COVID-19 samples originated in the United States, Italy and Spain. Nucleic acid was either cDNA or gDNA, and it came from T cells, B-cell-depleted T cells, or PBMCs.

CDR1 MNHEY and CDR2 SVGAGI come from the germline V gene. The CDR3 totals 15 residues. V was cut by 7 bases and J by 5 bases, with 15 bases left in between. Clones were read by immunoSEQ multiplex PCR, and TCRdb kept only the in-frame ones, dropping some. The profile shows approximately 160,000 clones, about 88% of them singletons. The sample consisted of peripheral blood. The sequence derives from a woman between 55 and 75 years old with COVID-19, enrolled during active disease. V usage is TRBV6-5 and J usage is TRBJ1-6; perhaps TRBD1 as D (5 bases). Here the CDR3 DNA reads TGTGCCAGCAAATTACAGGAGTCGAATAATTCACCCCTCCACTTT. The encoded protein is CASKLQESNNSPLHF.